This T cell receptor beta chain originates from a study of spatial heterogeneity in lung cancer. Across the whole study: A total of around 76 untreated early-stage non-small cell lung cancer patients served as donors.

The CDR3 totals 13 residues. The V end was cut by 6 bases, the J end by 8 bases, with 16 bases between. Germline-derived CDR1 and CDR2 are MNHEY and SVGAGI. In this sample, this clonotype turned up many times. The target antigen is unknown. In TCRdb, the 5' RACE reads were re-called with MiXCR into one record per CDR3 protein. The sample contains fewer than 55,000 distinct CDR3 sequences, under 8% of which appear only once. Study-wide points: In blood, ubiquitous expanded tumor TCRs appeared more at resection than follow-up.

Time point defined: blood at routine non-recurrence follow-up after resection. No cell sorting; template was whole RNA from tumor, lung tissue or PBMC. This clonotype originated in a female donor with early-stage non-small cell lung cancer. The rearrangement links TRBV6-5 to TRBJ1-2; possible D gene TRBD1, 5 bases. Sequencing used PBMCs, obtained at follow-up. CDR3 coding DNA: TGTGCCAGCAGACTCGGGACTTCAAAAGGCTACACCTTC. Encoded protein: CASRLGTSKGYTF.